This T cell receptor beta chain appears in the sequencing data of a study of shared clonotypes between healthy human individuals. Turning to the study itself: Aged between 18 and 49, the donors were a couple of women and three men.

Study-level results: Clonotype sharing among donors was expected to depend on sequencing depth.

Naive CD8 cells, CD45RO-negative and positively selected for CCR7, excluded terminally differentiated effector memory CD45RA+ cells. Sequencing was performed with immunoSEQ multiplex PCR; in TCRdb, only in-frame clones are kept and a portion is missing. The repertoire has more than 500,000 clones, roughly 95% of them found once; the top ten carry approximately 0.11%. As for this clone: Antigen specificity is unknown.

V lost 5 bases, J lost 0 bases, and 17 bases lay in between. Germline V gives CDR1 SEHNR, CDR2 FQNEAQ (reference sequence). The CDR3 is 17 amino acids. This sequence originates from a woman in her twenties or thirties in good health. The sequencing input was naive CD8+ T cells sorted from blood. The gene calls are TRBV7-9 and TRBJ2-4, with D perhaps TRBD1 or TRBD2 (5 bases each). The CDR3 is CASSHSRGQLAKNIQYF. The DNA for the CDR3 is TGTGCCAGCAGCCACTCCCGGGGCCAACTAGCCAAAAACATTCAGTACTTC.